These 22 T cell receptor beta chains share one sample of origin, sequenced in a study of control samples from healthy donors and cancer patients (dated by TCRdb to the early 2020s). The library relied on the immunoSEQ multiplex PCR assay. Sourced from immuneACCESS, this table was stored by TCRdb with only in-frame sequences that have V and J called. A share of the clones is absent; for the studies checked, an unresolved V gene accounts for under half, and the remainder has no known explanation. This sample holds about 190,000 clones; approximately 91% were observed only once. The ten largest clones add up to approximately 2% of the sample. The sample taken for sequencing was blood. These TCRs come from a man under 40 in good health.

CDR3 nucleotide sequence: TGTGCCATCAGCCGACAGATTAACTATGGCTACACCTTC. As protein: CAISRQINYGYTF. The V and J genes are TRBV10-3 and TRBJ1-2; TRBD1 might be the D (5 bases). V was clipped by 6 bases and J by 1 base, with 9 bases between them. Germline values: CDR1 ENHRY, CDR2 SYGVKD. The CDR3 is 13 residues long.

The gene calls are TRBV3-1 (or the pseudogene TRBV3-2) and TRBJ2-7; D may match TRBD1 or TRBD2 (5 bases each). The CDR3 spans 16 residues. Germline lookup yields CDR1 LGHDT and CDR2 YNNKEL (reference sequence). The V and J ends lost 1 base and 2 bases respectively, with 15 bases between them. CDR3 bases: TGTGCCAGCAGCCAAGCACCCGGGGCACCAACCTACGAGCAGTACTTC. This translates into CASSQAPGAPTYEQYF.

The V call is TRBV7-6, the J call TRBJ2-1, with D perhaps TRBD1 (5 bases). In germline, CDR1 is SGHVS, CDR2 FNYEAQ. V was clipped by 5 bases and J by 4 bases, with 18 bases between them. The CDR3 loop spans 16 amino acids. CDR3 loop: CASSLAAGMGYNEQFF. As DNA, the CDR3 is TGTGCCAGCAGCCTGGCCGCAGGGATGGGATACAATGAGCAGTTCTTC.

The J gene is TRBJ1-2, the V gene TRBV7-2; the match to TRBD1 covers 7 bases. J gave up 4 bases and V 7 bases, and 12 bases lay outside the gene matches. The CDR3 is made up of 15 amino acids. Germline CDR1 is SGHTA and CDR2 is FQGNSA. The CDR3 reads CASTLRNQGVYGYTF. CDR3 in DNA: TGTGCCAGCACCCTACGTAATCAGGGGGTCTATGGCTACACCTTC.

On this clone: The same CDR3 also results from other DNA sequences found in this sample. The chain joins TRBV11-1 to TRBJ2-1, with 8 bases fitting TRBD2. Losses at the gene ends were 1 base for V and 6 bases for J; bases not matched to a gene: 5. This CDR3 has 15 amino acids. Germline V CDR1 and CDR2: SGHAT, FQDESV (reference sequence). The CDR3 region is CASSLDLAGRNEQFF. The CDR3 coding sequence is TGTGCCAGCAGCTTAGACCTAGCGGGCCGCAATGAGCAGTTCTTC.

The CDR3 sequence is CASSGAGTLNTEAFF. The CDR3 DNA follows: TGCGCCAGCAGCGGGGCCGGGACATTGAACACTGAAGCTTTCTTT. J is TRBJ1-1 and V is TRBV5-1, with a weak D call TRBD1 (6 bases). Trimming pared 4 bases from V and 0 bases from J, leaving 13 bases between. The CDR3 is made up of 15 amino acids. Germline V lookup: CDR1 SGHRS, CDR2 YFSETQ.

The J gene is TRBJ2-1, the V gene TRBV3-1 (or the pseudogene TRBV3-2); no clear D gene. Germline CDR1 LGHDT, CDR2 YNNKEL (reference sequence). CDR3 length: 14 residues. The ends were cut back, 1 base at V and 8 bases at J, with 12 bases in the middle. CDR3 coding DNA: TGTGCCAGCAGCCAAGGTTCGGTGGTGGATGAGCAGTTCTTC. Translated: CASSQGSVVDEQFF.

The chain has TRBV3-1 (or the pseudogene TRBV3-2) and TRBJ2-2; no clear D gene. Germline CDR1 reads LGHDT; CDR2 reads YNNKEL (reference sequence). The CDR3 runs 13 residues. V gave up 6 bases and J gave up 5 bases, with 10 bases separating them. The CDR3 spells CASSRQETGELFF. The DNA of the CDR3 is TGTGCCAGCAGTCGTCAGGAGACCGGGGAGCTGTTTTTT.

The rearrangement joins TRBV5-6 to TRBJ1-2; D is unclear. The CDR3 spans 13 residues. V was pared by 7 bases and J by 8 bases, with 18 bases between. Germline CDR1 and CDR2: SGHDT and YYEEEE. The chain's CDR3 is CASVRGGLGGYTF. The CDR3 DNA reads as TGTGCCAGCGTCCGGGGAGGATTGGGCGGCTACACCTTC.

The CDR3 protein is CASSKEQRGQPQHF. The CDR3 DNA reads as TGTGCCAGTAGTAAAGAACAGAGGGGTCAGCCCCAGCATTTT. The chain joins TRBV19 to TRBJ1-5, with D tentatively TRBD1 (5 bases). The CDR3 length is 14 residues. The V end lost 4 bases, the J end lost 6 bases, and 13 bases lay between the germline ends. Germline V lookup: CDR1 LNHDA, CDR2 SQIVND (reference sequence).

The chain is built from TRBV3-1 (or the pseudogene TRBV3-2) and TRBJ2-3, with TRBD2 identical over 9 bases. Trimming took 4 bases from V and 2 from J; bases not matched to a gene: 7. This CDR3 has 16 residues. Germline CDR1 and CDR2: LGHDT and YNNKEL (reference sequence). CDR3 DNA sequence: TGTGCCAGCAGCCTCCGGGCTAGCGGGGTCACAGATACGCAGTATTTT. It yields the protein CASSLRASGVTDTQYF.

This clone is a singleton in its sample. The chain carries TRBV9 and TRBJ2-1; D uncertain. Trimming pared 0 bases from V and 8 bases from J, leaving 9 bases between. The CDR3 loop spans 13 amino acids. The germline V gene encodes CDR1 SGDLS and CDR2 YYNGEE. DNA for the CDR3: TGTGCCAGCAGCGTAGGTGGCCACGATGAGCAGTTCTTC. Translated, it gives CASSVGGHDEQFF.

The chain employs TRBV6-5 and TRBJ1-2; no clear D. From germline, CDR1 is MNHEY and CDR2 SVGAGI. Trimming took 10 bases from V and 6 from J, leaving 21 bases between them. The CDR3 consists of 14 residues. Here the CDR3 reads CATLSPPIRDGYTF. The CDR3 DNA reads as TGTGCCACCTTATCACCCCCAATCCGTGATGGCTACACCTTC.

The V gene is TRBV5-1, the J gene TRBJ2-7, with D uncertain. Trimming shortened V by 4 bases and J by 2 bases, and 4 bases separated the two germline ends. Germline CDR1 reads SGHRS; CDR2 reads YFSETQ. This CDR3 comprises 11 residues. The CDR3 protein is CASSTTYEQYF. The CDR3, as DNA: TGCGCCAGCAGCACCACCTACGAGCAGTACTTC.

The chain uses TRBV12-2 and TRBJ2-3; whether TRBD2, the table's D call, matches the DNA was not checked. TRBV12-2 is a documented pseudogene. There are 14 residues in the CDR3. The CDR3 DNA is TGTGCAAGTCGCCCTCCCTCTAGAAGGAATACGCAGTATTTT. Protein product: CASRPPSRRNTQYF.

V usage is TRBV9 and J usage is TRBJ2-1; 15 bases match TRBD2. CDR3 size: 18 residues. Germline loops: CDR1 SGDLS, CDR2 YYNGEE. With 4 bases clipped from V and 4 bases from J, the junction kept 9 bases outside the gene matches. CDR3 region: CASSTGLAGGPGYNEQFF. The CDR3 region has the DNA TGTGCCAGCAGCACTGGACTAGCGGGGGGGCCGGGTTACAATGAGCAGTTCTTC. The full variable domain, with the rest looked up from reference TRBV9 and TRBJ2-1, is DSGVTQTPKHLITATGQRVTLRCSPRSGDLSVYWYQQSLDQGLQFLIQYYNGEERAKGNILERFSAQQFPDLHSELNLSSLELGDSALYFCASSTGLAGGPGYNEQFFGPGTRLTVL.

The rearrangement joins TRBV30 to TRBJ1-3, with D unresolved. Germline lookup yields CDR1 GTSNPN and CDR2 SVGIG (reference sequence). Trimming pared 0 bases from V and 3 bases from J, leaving 9 bases between. The CDR3 is 14 residues long. The CDR3 loop reads CAWSVSGSGNTIYF. For the CDR3, the DNA is TGTGCCTGGAGTGTGAGTGGGAGTGGAAACACCATATATTTT.

The chain employs TRBV29-1 and TRBJ1-1; the D is unclear. The CDR3 sequence is 15 residues long. CDR1 SQVTM and CDR2 ANQGSEA come from the germline V gene. V dropped 0 bases and J dropped 4 bases, with 15 bases sitting between them. In nucleotides, the CDR3 is TGCAGCGTTGAAGATCAAGGCAGAAGGAGCACTGAAGCTTTCTTT. The encoded protein is CSVEDQGRRSTEAFF.

This clone was seen only a few times. The chain has TRBV7-2 and TRBJ2-2; D is possibly TRBD1 (5 bases). Deletions cut 2 bases from V and 6 bases from J, with 13 bases between. This CDR3 comprises 15 residues. Germline loops: CDR1 SGHTA, CDR2 FQGNSA. CDR3 loop: CASSLIGVEAGELFF. The CDR3 region has the DNA TGTGCCAGCAGCTTAATAGGGGTCGAGGCCGGGGAGCTGTTTTTT.

This rearrangement joins TRBV27 to TRBJ1-2, with 9 bases matching TRBD1. Germline lookup yields CDR1 MNHEY and CDR2 SMNVEV (reference sequence). This CDR3 is built from 15 residues. Losses at the gene ends were 3 bases for V and 5 bases for J; bases not matched to a gene: 7. The CDR3 coding sequence is TGTGCCAGCAGTTTGACAGGGGGACGGGTATATGGCTACACCTTC. It encodes CASSLTGGRVYGYTF.

This clone was observed a single time. This chain uses TRBV7-9 with TRBJ2-5; no firm D call. Germline CDR1 reads SEHNR; CDR2 reads FQNEAQ (reference sequence). CDR3 size: 14 residues. V gave up 1 base and J gave up 4 bases, with 10 bases separating them. Here the CDR3 DNA reads TGTGCCAGCAGCTTAGATACGGACCTAGAGACCCAGTACTTC. As protein: CASSLDTDLETQYF.

The gene calls are TRBV5-5 and TRBJ2-3; possibly TRBD2 for D (7 bases). With 0 bases removed from V and 6 bases from J, the gap between germline ends came to 11 bases. The germline V gene has CDR1 SGHKS and CDR2 YYEKEE (reference sequence). The CDR3 sequence is 14 residues long. CDR3 coding DNA: TGTGCCAGCAGCTTGGCGGGGGGCCCCGATACGCAGTATTTT. Translated, it gives CASSLAGGPDTQYF.